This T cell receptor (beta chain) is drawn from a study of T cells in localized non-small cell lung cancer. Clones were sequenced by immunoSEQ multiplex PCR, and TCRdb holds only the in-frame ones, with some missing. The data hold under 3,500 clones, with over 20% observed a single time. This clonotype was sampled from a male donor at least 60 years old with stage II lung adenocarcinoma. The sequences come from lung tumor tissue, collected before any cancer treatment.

The CDR3, as DNA: TGCGCCAGCAGCTTCGTTACAGGGCCGAACCCTGGAAACACCATATATTTT. Translated: CASSFVTGPNPGNTIYF. V usage is TRBV5-1 and J usage is TRBJ1-3; possible D gene TRBD1, 6 bases. The V end lost 2 bases, the J end lost 2 bases, and 17 bases lay between the germline ends. Per germline, CDR1 SGHRS and CDR2 YFSETQ. The CDR3 loop spans 17 amino acids.